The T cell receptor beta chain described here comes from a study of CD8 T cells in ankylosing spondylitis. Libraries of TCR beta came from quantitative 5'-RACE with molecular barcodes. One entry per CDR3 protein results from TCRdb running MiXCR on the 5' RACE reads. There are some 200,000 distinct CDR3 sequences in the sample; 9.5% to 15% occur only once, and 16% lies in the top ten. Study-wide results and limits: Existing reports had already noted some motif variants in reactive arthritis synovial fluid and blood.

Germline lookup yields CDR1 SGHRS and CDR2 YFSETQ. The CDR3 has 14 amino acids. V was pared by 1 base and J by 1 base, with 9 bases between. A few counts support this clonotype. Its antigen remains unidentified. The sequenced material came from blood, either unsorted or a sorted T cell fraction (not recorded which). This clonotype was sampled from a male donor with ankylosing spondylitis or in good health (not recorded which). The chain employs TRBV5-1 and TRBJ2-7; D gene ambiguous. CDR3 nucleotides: TGCGCCAGCAGCTTGTTCGCGGTTTCCTACGAGCAGTACTTC. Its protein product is CASSLFAVSYEQYF.